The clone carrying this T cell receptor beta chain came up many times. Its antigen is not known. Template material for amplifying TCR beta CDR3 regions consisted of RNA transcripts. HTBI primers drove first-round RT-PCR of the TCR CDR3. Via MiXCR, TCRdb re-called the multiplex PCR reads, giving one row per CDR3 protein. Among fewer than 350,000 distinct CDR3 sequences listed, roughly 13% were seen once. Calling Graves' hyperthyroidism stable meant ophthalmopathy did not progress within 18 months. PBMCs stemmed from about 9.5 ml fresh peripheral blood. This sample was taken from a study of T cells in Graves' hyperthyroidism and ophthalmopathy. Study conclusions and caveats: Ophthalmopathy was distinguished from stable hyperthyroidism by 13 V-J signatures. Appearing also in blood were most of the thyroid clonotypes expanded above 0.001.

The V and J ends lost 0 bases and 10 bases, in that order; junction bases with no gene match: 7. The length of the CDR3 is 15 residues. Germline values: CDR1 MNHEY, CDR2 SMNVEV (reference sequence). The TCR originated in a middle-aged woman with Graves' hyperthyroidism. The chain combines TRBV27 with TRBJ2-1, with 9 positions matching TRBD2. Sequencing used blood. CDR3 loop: CASSLSAGGPKEQFF. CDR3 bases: TGTGCCAGCAGTTTATCGGCGGGAGGGCCCAAGGAGCAGTTCTTC.